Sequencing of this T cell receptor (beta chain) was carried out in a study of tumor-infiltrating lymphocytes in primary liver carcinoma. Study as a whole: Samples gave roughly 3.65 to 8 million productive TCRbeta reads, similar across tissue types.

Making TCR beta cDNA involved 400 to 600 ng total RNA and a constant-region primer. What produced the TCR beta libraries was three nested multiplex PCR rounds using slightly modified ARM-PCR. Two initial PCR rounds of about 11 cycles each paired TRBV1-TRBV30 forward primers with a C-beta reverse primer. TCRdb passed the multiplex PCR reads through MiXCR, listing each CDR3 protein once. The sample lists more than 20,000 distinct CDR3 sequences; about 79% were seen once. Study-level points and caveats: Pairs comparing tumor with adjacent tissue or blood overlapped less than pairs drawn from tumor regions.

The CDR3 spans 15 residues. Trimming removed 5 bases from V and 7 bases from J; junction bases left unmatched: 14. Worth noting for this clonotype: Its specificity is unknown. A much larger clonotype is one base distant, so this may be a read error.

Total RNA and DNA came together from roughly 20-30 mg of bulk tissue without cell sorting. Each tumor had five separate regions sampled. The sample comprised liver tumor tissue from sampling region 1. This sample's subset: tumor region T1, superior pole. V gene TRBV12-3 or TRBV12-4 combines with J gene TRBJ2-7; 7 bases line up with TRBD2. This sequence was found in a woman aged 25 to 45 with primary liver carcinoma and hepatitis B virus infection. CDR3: CASSVLGRTLEEQYF. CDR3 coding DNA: TGTGCCAGCAGTGTCCTCGGGAGGACCTTGGAAGAGCAGTACTTC.